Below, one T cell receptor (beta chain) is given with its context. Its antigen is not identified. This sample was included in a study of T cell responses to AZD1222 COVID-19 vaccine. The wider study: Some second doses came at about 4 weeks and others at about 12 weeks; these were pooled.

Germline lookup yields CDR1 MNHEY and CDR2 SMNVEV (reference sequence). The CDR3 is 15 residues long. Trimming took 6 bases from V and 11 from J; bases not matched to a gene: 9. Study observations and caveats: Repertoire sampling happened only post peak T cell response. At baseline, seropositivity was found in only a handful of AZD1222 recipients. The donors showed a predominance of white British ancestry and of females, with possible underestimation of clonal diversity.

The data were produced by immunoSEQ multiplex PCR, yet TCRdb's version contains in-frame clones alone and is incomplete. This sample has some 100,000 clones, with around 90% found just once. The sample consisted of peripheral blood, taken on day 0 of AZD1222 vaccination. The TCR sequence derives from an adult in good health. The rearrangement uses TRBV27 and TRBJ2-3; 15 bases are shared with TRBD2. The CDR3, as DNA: TGTGCCAGCAGGGACTCCGGGACTAGCGGGAGGAAGCAGTATTTT. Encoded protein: CASRDSGTSGRKQYF.